One and the same sample provided the 20 T cell receptor beta chains below, sequenced in a study of blood T cell repertoires in COVID-19 (dated by TCRdb to the early 2020s). The library was generated by the immunoSEQ multiplex PCR assay. TCRdb took this table from immuneACCESS and kept in-frame rearrangements with V and J called. Such tables lack part of the clones; where checked against another copy, unresolved V genes explain under half of the gap, and the rest is unexplained. Present in this sample are a few hundred thousand clones, about nine tenths of which were seen just once. The top ten clones comprise 2.2% of the sample. Sample: peripheral blood. The receptor source for this set is a woman between 50 and 59 years old who had recovered from COVID-19.

This chain joins TRBV12-5 and TRBJ2-7; TRBD1 agrees at 12 bases. This CDR3 comprises 16 residues. Germline V gene lookup returns CDR1 LGHNT and CDR2 FRNRAP. V shed 7 bases and J 7 bases; nucleotides not matched to a gene: 14. CDR3: CASAWVRDRGQGEQYF. CDR3 DNA sequence: TGTGCTAGTGCCTGGGTACGGGACAGGGGGCAGGGAGAGCAGTACTTC.

The chain carries TRBV28 and TRBJ1-2; D not resolved. The germline V gene encodes CDR1 MDHEN and CDR2 SYDVKM. Trimming removed 8 bases at V and 4 bases at J, with 11 bases between. The CDR3 length is 12 residues. CDR3 DNA: TGTGCCAGCGTTGAGTTTGGCTATGGCTACACCTTC. It translates to CASVEFGYGYTF.

The CDR3: CASSVGSWRGGPSEQYF. The CDR3 bases are TGTGCCAGCAGCGTAGGTTCCTGGCGGGGGGGCCCCTCTGAGCAGTACTTC. V usage is TRBV9 and J usage is TRBJ2-7; 9 nucleotides agree with TRBD2. J gave up 7 bases and V 0 bases, and 14 bases lay outside the gene matches. Germline V gene data show CDR1 as SGDLS and CDR2 as YYNGEE. This CDR3 comprises 17 residues.

The chain has TRBV5-5 and TRBJ2-7; maybe TRBD1 (6 bases). The length of the CDR3 is 15 residues. Germline V gene data show CDR1 as SGHKS and CDR2 as YYEKEE (reference sequence). Deletions cut 0 bases from V and 3 bases from J, with 13 bases between. The CDR3 DNA sequence: TGTGCCAGCAGCTTGGGAGGGGGATCTTTCTACGAGCAGTACTTC. Protein product: CASSLGGGSFYEQYF.

The rearrangement uses TRBV6-6 and TRBJ1-5; 8 bases match TRBD1. The J segment lost 5 bases and the V segment lost 5 bases, leaving 14 bases of the junction unmatched. Germline V gene sequence: CDR1 MNHNY, CDR2 SVGAGI (reference sequence). This CDR3 is 17 amino acids long. CDR3 region: CASSLTGIETGDQPQHF. DNA for the CDR3: TGTGCCAGCAGTCTTACCGGAATAGAGACAGGGGATCAGCCCCAGCATTTT.

This sequence joins TRBV28 and TRBJ1-5; D is uncertain. Looked up from germline, CDR1 is MDHEN and CDR2 is SYDVKM. The CDR3 length is 18 residues. The germline V and J ends were trimmed by 8 bases and 6 bases, with 29 bases remaining between them. The CDR3 sequence: CASLVAGFPSAVGQPQHF. DNA of the CDR3: TGTGCCAGCCTTGTAGCGGGTTTCCCTTCAGCGGTCGGTCAGCCCCAGCATTTT.

J is TRBJ2-5 and V is TRBV5-1; no firm D call. Trimming removed 0 bases from V and 0 bases from J, with 9 bases in between. Germline CDR1 and CDR2: SGHRS and YFSETQ. This CDR3 contains 15 residues. CDR3: CASSLASGYQETQYF. CDR3 nucleotides: TGCGCCAGCAGCTTGGCCAGTGGCTACCAAGAGACCCAGTACTTC.

The V gene is TRBV20-1, the J gene TRBJ2-7, with TRBD2 matching 11 bases. V was clipped by 3 bases and J by 1 base; unmatched bases: 11. Germline V lookup: CDR1 DFQATT, CDR2 SNEGSKA (reference sequence). This CDR3 is built from 17 residues. The chain's CDR3 is CSASYLLAGGTSYEQYF. In DNA, the CDR3 is TGCAGTGCTAGTTACCTTTTAGCGGGGGGGACATCCTACGAGCAGTACTTC.

The chain uses TRBV7-9 and TRBJ1-1, with 9 bases identical to TRBD1. CDR1 is SEHNR and CDR2 is FQNEAQ in the germline V gene (reference sequence). The CDR3 spans 13 residues. V was clipped by 6 bases and J by 7 bases; unmatched bases: 6. The CDR3 nucleotides read TGTGCCAGCAGGGAGGAGGGACAGGGTGAAGCTTTCTTT. It codes for CASREEGQGEAFF.

The chain employs TRBV5-5 and TRBJ1-4, with 7 nucleotides matching TRBD1. The trim removed 2 bases at V and 4 bases at J, leaving 8 bases unmatched. This CDR3 is built from 16 residues. Germline CDR1 reads SGHKS; CDR2 reads YYEKEE (reference sequence). The CDR3: CASSLSRDSYNEKLFF. CDR3 nucleotide sequence: TGTGCCAGCAGCTTAAGCCGGGACAGTTATAATGAAAAACTGTTTTTT.

The chain carries TRBV6-6 and TRBJ1-2; D is uncertain. The length of the CDR3 is 15 residues. The germline V gene has CDR1 MNHNY and CDR2 SVGAGI (reference sequence). V lost 2 bases and J lost 7, with 17 bases in between. The chain's CDR3 is CASSYGLVERGGYTF. The DNA for the CDR3 is TGTGCCAGCAGTTACGGCCTGGTCGAACGGGGTGGCTACACCTTC.

This chain links TRBV30 with TRBJ2-5, with TRBD2 matching 12 bases. After removal of 1 base from V and 2 bases from J, the junction contained 2 bases not matched to a gene. The CDR3 runs to 15 residues. The germline CDR1 and CDR2 sequences are GTSNPN and SVGIG (reference sequence). The CDR3 DNA follows: TGTGCCTGGAGTGCTAGCGGGGGGGCGCAAGAGACCCAGTACTTC. As protein: CAWSASGGAQETQYF.

Here the CDR3 reads CASSARWTGLDEQYF. Written as DNA, the CDR3 is TGTGCCAGTAGTGCCCGCTGGACAGGGCTAGACGAGCAGTACTTC. The J gene is TRBJ2-7, the V gene TRBV19; 8 bases agree with TRBD1. Trimming took 5 bases from V and 5 from J; bases not matched to a gene: 11. CDR3 length: 15 residues. Germline V gene sequence: CDR1 LNHDA, CDR2 SQIVND (reference sequence).

The chain carries TRBV28 and TRBJ1-5; no clear D gene. Germline CDR1 reads MDHEN; CDR2 reads SYDVKM. V lost 3 bases and J 4 bases, leaving 25 bases between the germline ends. The CDR3 sequence is 19 residues long. CDR3 protein: CASSFSGLRGRDRNQPQHF. In DNA, the CDR3 is TGTGCCAGCAGTTTTAGTGGTTTGAGAGGCCGGGATCGTAATCAGCCCCAGCATTTT.

The chain employs TRBV19 and TRBJ1-5; weak D call: TRBD1 (5 bases). V lost 5 bases to trimming and J lost 6 bases, with 20 bases between them. The CDR3 length is 16 residues. Germline V CDR1 and CDR2: LNHDA, SQIVND (reference sequence). The CDR3 DNA reads as TGTGCCAGTAGTCTAAGGGTAGGCGCGGGGCTTCAGCCCCAGCATTTT. Translating it yields CASSLRVGAGLQPQHF.

The rearrangement joins TRBV7-2 to TRBJ2-1; a possible D gene is TRBD2 (5 bases). Germline V gene sequence: CDR1 SGHTA, CDR2 FQGNSA. Trimming pared 3 bases from V and 0 bases from J, leaving 18 bases between. The CDR3 contains 18 residues. CDR3 region: CASSFRVIAPSSYNEQFF. DNA for the CDR3: TGTGCCAGCAGCTTTCGCGTAATAGCGCCGAGCTCCTACAATGAGCAGTTCTTC. The full variable domain, rest sourced from reference TRBV7-2 and TRBJ2-1, is GAGVSQSPSNKVTEKGKDVELRCDPISGHTALYWYRQSLGQGLEFLIYFQGNSAPDKSGLPSDRFSAERTGGSVSTLTIQRTQQEDSAVYLCASSFRVIAPSSYNEQFFGPGTRLTVL.

CDR3 DNA sequence: TGTGCCAGCAGTTACCGCGGGGAGGCAGATACGCAGTATTTT. It translates to CASSYRGEADTQYF. This sequence joins TRBV6-5 and TRBJ2-3, with a tentative D call TRBD2 (6 bases). V shed 2 bases and J shed 4 bases, with 10 bases lying between them. CDR1 and CDR2 (germline): MNHEY, SVGAGI. The length of the CDR3 is 14 residues.

This clone was counted a few times. The rearrangement links TRBV6-2 or TRBV6-3 to TRBJ1-1, with D perhaps matching TRBD1 (5 bases). V lost 2 bases to trimming and J lost 6 bases, with 19 bases between them. CDR1 and CDR2 from the germline V gene are MNHEY and SVGEGT. The CDR3 runs to 16 residues. CDR3 DNA: TGTGCCAGCAGTTACCCCAAGGGATCCACCAGGGCTGAAGCTTTCTTT. It encodes CASSYPKGSTRAEAFF.

The V gene is TRBV29-1, the J gene TRBJ1-2, with TRBD1 identical over 10 bases. Germline CDR1 reads SQVTM; CDR2 reads ANQGSEA. With V trimmed by 6 bases and J by 8 bases, 6 bases remained unmatched. This CDR3 region has 12 residues. In DNA, the CDR3 is TGCAGCGTCGGGACAGGGGTAGGCGGCTACACCTTC. Translating gives CSVGTGVGGYTF. Based on the CDR3 plus reference TRBV29-1 and TRBJ1-2, the full variable domain is SAVISQKPSRDICQRGTSLTIQCQVDSQVTMMFWYRQQPGQSLTLIATANQGSEATYESGFVIDKFPISRPNLTFSTLTVSNMSPEDSSIYLCSVGTGVGGYTFGSGTRLTVV.

The chain employs TRBV30 and TRBJ2-5; possibly TRBD1 for D (6 bases). Per the germline V gene, CDR1 is GTSNPN and CDR2 is SVGIG (reference sequence). Trimming took off 7 bases at V and 4 bases at J, with 13 bases between the two ends. CDR3 size: 12 residues. The CDR3 region has the DNA TGTGCCTTCTGGACAGAGCTAGAGACCCAGTACTTC. Amino acids: CAFWTELETQYF.